Listed below are T cell receptor beta chains from one sample, sequenced in a study of T cell responses to AZD1222 COVID-19 vaccine. The protocol was immunoSEQ multiplex PCR, while the TCRdb copy is restricted to in-frame clones and leaves out a portion. The data hold more than 50,000 clones, with 70% to 80% observed a single time. Sample: peripheral blood, taken on day 0 of MenACWY control vaccination. The receptors stem from an adult in good health. CDR3s include the opening cysteine and the closing phenylalanine or tryptophan. Fields, in order: V gene, J gene, CDR3 protein.

TRBV24-1	TRBJ1-5	CATSGGYAQPQHF
TRBV5-8	TRBJ2-7	CASSLAGLAGAYYEQYF
TRBV11-2	TRBJ2-6	CASTQDGSGANVLTF
TRBV6-5	TRBJ1-2	CASSPQGGTYGYTF
TRBV30	TRBJ2-1	CAWGTGNNEQFF
TRBV28	TRBJ1-6	CASSSSPLGNSPLHF
TRBV5-1	TRBJ2-3	CASSLDRGSSPDTQYF
TRBV6-6	TRBJ1-2	CASSLQGTGGSRANYGYTF
TRBV5-1	TRBJ2-7	CASSPLLGGALNEQYF
TRBV28	TRBJ2-7	CASSSPPGRTGEQYF
TRBV15	TRBJ2-4	CATSRDLGTGGNF
TRBV7-8	TRBJ1-5	CASSRDRGNQPQHF
TRBV2	TRBJ1-5	CASSEGHGVNSNQPQHF
TRBV4-1	TRBJ1-5	CASSRLPREPQHF
TRBV9	TRBJ2-1	CASSASGTTNNEQFF
TRBV5-1	TRBJ2-5	CASSLANVRQETQYF
TRBV7-6	TRBJ2-1	CASSRGGAGYNEQFF
TRBV6-1	TRBJ2-7	CASSENYPSSYEQYF
TRBV7-8	TRBJ1-2	CASSLALGRQMDGYTF
TRBV7-2	TRBJ2-1	CASSLRGEQFF
TRBV7-2	TRBJ1-1	CASSLTSSPEAFF
TRBV5-4	TRBJ2-2	CASSPNTDTGELFF
TRBV2	TRBJ1-1	CASSEFAVNTEAFF
TRBV2	TRBJ2-7	CASSEAPSYKSSYEQYF
TRBV2	TRBJ1-5	CASSPGTVSQPQHF
TRBV10-3	TRBJ2-3	CAISPLAGGRTDTQYF
TRBV10-3	TRBJ2-3	CAISGEAREPRGDTQYF
TRBV30	TRBJ2-5	CAWSVGQETQYF
TRBV2	TRBJ2-6	CAVGSVSGANVLTF
TRBV7-2	TRBJ1-2	CASSPRGRDDYGYTF